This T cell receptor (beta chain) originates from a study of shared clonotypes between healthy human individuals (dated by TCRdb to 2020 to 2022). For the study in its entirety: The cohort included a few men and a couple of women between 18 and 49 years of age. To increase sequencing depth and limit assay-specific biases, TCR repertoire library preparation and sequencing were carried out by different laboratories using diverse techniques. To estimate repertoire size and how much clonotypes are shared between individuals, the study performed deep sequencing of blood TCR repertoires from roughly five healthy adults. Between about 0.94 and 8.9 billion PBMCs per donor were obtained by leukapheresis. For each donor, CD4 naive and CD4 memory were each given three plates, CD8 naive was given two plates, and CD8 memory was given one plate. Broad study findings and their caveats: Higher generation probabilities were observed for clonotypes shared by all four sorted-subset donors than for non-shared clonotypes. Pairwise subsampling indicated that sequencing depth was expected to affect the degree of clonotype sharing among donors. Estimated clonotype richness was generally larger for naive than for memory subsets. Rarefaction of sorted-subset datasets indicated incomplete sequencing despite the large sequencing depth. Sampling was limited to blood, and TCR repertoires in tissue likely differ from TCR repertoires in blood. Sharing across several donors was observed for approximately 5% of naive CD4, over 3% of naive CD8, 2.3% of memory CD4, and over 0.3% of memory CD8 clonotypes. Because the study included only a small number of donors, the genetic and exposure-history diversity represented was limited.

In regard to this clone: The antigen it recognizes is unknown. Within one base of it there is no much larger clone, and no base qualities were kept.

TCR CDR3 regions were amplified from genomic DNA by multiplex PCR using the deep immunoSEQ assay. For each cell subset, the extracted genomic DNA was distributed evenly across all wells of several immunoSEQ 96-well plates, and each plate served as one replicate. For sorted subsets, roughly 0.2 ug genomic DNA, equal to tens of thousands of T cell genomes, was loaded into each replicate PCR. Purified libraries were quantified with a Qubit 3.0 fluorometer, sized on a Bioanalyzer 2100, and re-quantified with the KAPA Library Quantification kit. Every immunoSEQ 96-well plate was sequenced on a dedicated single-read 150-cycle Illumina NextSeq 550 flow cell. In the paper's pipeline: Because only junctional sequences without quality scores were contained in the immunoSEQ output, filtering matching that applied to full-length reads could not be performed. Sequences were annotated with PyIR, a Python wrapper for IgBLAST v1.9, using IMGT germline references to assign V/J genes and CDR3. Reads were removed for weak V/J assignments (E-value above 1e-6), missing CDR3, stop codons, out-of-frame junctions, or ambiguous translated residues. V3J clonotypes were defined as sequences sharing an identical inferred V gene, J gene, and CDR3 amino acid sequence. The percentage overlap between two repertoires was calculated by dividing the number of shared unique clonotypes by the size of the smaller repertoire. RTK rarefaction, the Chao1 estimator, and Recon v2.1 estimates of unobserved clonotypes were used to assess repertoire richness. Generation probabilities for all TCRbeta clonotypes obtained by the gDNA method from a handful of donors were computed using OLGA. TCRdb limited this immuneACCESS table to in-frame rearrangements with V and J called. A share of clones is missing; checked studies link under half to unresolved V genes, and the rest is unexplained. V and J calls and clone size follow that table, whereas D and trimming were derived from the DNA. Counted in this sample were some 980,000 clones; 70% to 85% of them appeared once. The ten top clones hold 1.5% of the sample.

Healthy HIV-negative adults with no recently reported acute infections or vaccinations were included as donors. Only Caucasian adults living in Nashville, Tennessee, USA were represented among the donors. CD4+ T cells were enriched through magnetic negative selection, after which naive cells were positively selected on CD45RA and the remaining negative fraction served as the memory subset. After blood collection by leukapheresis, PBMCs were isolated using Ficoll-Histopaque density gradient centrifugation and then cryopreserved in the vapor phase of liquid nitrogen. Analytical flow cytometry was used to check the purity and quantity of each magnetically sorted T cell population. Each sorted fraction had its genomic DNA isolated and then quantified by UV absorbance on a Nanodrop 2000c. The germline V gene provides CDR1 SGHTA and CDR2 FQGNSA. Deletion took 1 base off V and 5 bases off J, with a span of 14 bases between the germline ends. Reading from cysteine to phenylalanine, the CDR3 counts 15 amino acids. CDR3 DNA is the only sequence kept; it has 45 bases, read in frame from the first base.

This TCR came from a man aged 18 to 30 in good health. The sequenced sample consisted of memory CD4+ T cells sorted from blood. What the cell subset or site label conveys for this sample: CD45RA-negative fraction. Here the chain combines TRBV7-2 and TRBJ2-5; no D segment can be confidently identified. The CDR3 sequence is CASSLVVGIRETQYF. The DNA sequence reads TGTGCCAGCAGCTTAGTGGTGGGGATTCGGGAGACCCAGTACTTC.